Described below is a single T cell receptor (beta chain) sequence and its context. Its antigen is still unknown. Germline and junction disagree at one end, which may indicate a read error. Library creation used multiplex PCR. The reads were generated on an Illumina HiSeq 2500. TCRbeta libraries were built by three rounds of nested PCR using primers (Table S4), following protocols modified from ARM-PCR. PCR products of 200-500 bp were gel-excised and purified with the QIAquick gel extraction kit before sequencing. The study's processing was this. Trimmomatic was used to clean the reads, FLASH merged the cleaned reads into complete CDR3 sequences, and MiTCR assigned the sequences to V(D)J germline segments. Clonal diversity was calculated as the inverse Simpson's index using VDJtools. In-frame sequences lacking a premature stop codon were counted as productive reads. The public sequencing data were trimmed at Q25 with fastp and processed into clonotypes with MiXCR by TCRdb, which kept only in-frame beta chains. CDR3 protein sequences are deduplicated, and each keeps its most common genes and DNA. TCRdb's processing, not the authors' own work, is the source of the V and J calls. The sample table holds tens of thousands of distinct CDR3 sequences, of which roughly 62% were seen once. 15% to 20% of the sample belongs to the ten largest clones.

The data stem from a study of tumor and adjacent non-tumor tissue in lung cancer (dated by TCRdb to the late 2010s). Study-level background: By cancer type, the cohort comprised some twelve adenocarcinoma patients, 2 squamous cell carcinoma patients and 1 small cell lung cancer patient. A few dozen paired specimens, one tumor and one normal lung sample per patient, were profiled by TCRbeta CDR3 sequencing. In total, sequencing yielded 95 million to 150 million productive TCRbeta reads, which works out to an average of about 4.17 million reads per sample. The 15 or so patients were aged about 30 to 80 years, included 10 men and 5 women, and had TNM stage I to III disease. Using bulk TCRbeta repertoires from approximately 15 lung cancer patients, the study set lung tumor tissue side by side with matched distant non-tumor lung tissue. Here is what the overall study found, with its caveats: Significantly higher TCR diversity was found in younger patients, and higher tumor TCR diversity was associated with shorter overall and disease-free survival. Tumor tissue showed significantly greater TCR diversity (inverse Simpson) than normal lung tissue (about 400 vs 180, P = 0.0075, Mann-Whitney U test). Peripheral blood was not sequenced, so blood TCRbeta repertoires in these lung cancer patients were not examined. A significantly larger cumulative share of the repertoire was made up by the top 100 clones in normal lung than in tumor tissue. The sequencing platform is not named in the methods, and unique molecular identifiers are not mentioned. Only approximately 16 patients were included in the cohort, and the need for larger samples and more detailed clinical data was noted by the authors.

RNA was extracted from bulk unsorted tissue and checked for quality with a NanoDrop ND-1000 and an Agilent 2100. The normal lung samples consisted of distant non-tumor tissue collected more than 3 cm from the tumor edge. Donors were newly diagnosed lung cancer patients admitted for thoracic surgery in China between August and November 2014, without prior chemotherapy. The study excluded patients who had received radiotherapy or chemotherapy before or who had another cancer at the same time. Pieces of surgical tissue measuring about 1-2.1 cm3 were kept in RNAlater solution and stored at -80 degrees C until use. Its CDR3 holds 14 amino acids, cysteine through phenylalanine. The kept DNA is CDR3 alone, 42 bases in frame from the first base. CDR1 SGHRS and CDR2 YFSETQ were looked up in the germline V gene.

The sequenced sample was distant non-tumor lung tissue. Recombination linked TRBV5-1 to TRBJ1-2; 9 central nucleotides agree with TRBD1. This sequence originates from a woman aged 40 to 49 with non-small cell lung cancer. For the CDR3, the sequence is CASSYRGRSYDYIF. The DNA is TGCGCCAGCTCCTACAGGGGGCGCAGCTATGACTACATCTTC. The full variable domain, completed from the reference TRBV5-1 and TRBJ1-2 proteins outside the CDR3, reads KAGVTQTPRYLIKTRGQQVTLSCSPISGHRSVSWYQQTPGQGLQFLFEYFSETQRNKGNFPGRFSGRQFSNSRSEMNVSTLELGDSALYLCASSYRGRSYDYIFGSGTRLTVV.